This T cell receptor (beta chain) was sequenced during a study of blood T cell repertoires in COVID-19. Study summary: From the United States, Italy and Spain came samples of acute and convalescent COVID-19. Nucleic acid was either cDNA or gDNA, and it came from T cells, B-cell-depleted T cells, or PBMCs.

This clone was seen a few times. In the original workflow: Using reference gene primer amplification, nucleated cell counts were estimated. Assay used: immunoSEQ multiplex PCR; TCRdb lists only in-frame clones, some missing. V and J calls plus clone size are reproduced from that table; the DNA served to infer D and trimming. The sample lists about 290,000 clones, under 90% occurring once. CDR3 length equals 15 residues. V was cut by 4 bases and J by 5 bases, with 17 bases left in between. The germline V gene encodes CDR1 LGHDT and CDR2 YNNKEL (reference sequence). V and J are TRBV3-1 (or the pseudogene TRBV3-2) and TRBJ1-1; no clear D. The receptor's source is a woman between 25 and 40 years old with COVID-19, enrolled during active disease. Material for sequencing was peripheral blood. The CDR3: CASSPRGLGGTEAFF. CDR3 bases: TGTGCCAGCAGCCCACGCGGCCTTGGTGGGACTGAAGCTTTCTTT.